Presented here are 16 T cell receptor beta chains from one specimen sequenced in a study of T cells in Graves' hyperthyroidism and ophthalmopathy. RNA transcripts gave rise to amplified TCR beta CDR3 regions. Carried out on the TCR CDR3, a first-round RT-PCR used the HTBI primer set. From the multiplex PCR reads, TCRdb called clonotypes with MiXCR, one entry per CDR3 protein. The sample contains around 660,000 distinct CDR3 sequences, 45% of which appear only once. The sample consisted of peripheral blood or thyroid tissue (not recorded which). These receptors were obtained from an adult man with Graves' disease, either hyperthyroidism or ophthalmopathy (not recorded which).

The CDR3 loop reads CASSVDFYEQYF. The DNA of the CDR3 is TGTGCCAGCAGCGTGGACTTCTACGAGCAGTACTTC. The chain joins TRBV7-9 to TRBJ2-7; tentative D call: TRBD2 (5 bases). The CDR3 consists of 12 residues. V was cut by 5 bases and J by 3 bases, with 8 bases left in between. The germline CDR1 and CDR2 sequences are SEHNR and FQNEAQ (reference sequence).

The CDR3: CASSYSLPGATNEKLFF. The CDR3 bases are TGTGCCAGCAGTTACTCCCTGCCAGGGGCAACTAATGAAAAACTGTTTTTT. This chain uses TRBV6-5 with TRBJ1-4; D possibly corresponds to TRBD1 (6 bases). V was clipped by 0 bases and J by 0 bases, with 11 bases between them. CDR1 and CDR2 from the germline V gene are MNHEY and SVGAGI. The CDR3 contains 17 residues.

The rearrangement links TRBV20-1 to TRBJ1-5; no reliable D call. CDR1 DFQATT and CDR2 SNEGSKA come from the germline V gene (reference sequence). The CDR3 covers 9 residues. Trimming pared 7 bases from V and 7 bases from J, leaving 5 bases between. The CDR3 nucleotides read TGCAGTGAAGGGCAGCCCCAGCATTTT. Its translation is CSEGQPQHF.

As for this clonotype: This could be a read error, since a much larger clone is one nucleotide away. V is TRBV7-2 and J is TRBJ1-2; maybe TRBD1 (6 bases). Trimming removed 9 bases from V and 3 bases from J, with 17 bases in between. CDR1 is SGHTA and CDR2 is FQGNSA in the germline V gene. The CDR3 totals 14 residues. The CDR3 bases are TGTGCCAGTAGTAAGGTGTGGGGGCACTATGGCTACACCTTC. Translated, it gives CASSKVWGHYGYTF.

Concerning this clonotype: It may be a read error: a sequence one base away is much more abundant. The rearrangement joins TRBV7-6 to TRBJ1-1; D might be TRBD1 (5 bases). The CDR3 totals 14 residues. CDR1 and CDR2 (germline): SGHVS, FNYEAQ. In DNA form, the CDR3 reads TGTGCCGGCAGCCCCCAGGGATGGAACACTGAAGCTTTCTTT. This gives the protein CAGSPQGWNTEAFF.

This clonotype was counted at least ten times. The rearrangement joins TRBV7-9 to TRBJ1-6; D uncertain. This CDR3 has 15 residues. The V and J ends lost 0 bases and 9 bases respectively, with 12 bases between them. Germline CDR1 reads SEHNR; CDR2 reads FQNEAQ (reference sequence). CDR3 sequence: CASSLAGLSGSPLHF. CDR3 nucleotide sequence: TGTGCCAGCAGCTTAGCCGGGTTATCTGGTTCACCCCTCCACTTT.

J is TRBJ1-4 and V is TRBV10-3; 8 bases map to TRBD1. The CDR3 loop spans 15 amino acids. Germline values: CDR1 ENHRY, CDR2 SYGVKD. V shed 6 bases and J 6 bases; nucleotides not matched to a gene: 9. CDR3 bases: TGTGCCATCAGCGATACCGACAGGGGTTATGAAAAACTGTTTTTT. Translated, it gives CAISDTDRGYEKLFF.

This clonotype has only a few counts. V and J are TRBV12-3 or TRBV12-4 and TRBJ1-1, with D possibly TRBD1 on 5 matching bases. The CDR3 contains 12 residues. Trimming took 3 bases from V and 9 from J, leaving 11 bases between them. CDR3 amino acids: CASSFPGTKAFF. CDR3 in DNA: TGTGCCAGCAGTTTTCCCGGGACCAAAGCTTTCTTT.

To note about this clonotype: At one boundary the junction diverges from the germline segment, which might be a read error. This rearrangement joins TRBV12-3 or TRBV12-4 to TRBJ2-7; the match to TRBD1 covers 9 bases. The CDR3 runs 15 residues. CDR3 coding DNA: TGTGCCAGCAGTGCACAGGGGGCAGTTGGCGGGGAGCTGTACTTC. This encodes CASSAQGAVGGELYF.

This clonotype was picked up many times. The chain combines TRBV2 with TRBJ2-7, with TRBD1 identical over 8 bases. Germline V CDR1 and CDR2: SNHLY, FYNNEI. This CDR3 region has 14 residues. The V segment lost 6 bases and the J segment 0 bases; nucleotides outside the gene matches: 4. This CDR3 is CASRAGGRSYEQYF. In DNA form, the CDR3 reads TGTGCCAGCAGGGCAGGGGGCCGCTCCTACGAGCAGTACTTC.

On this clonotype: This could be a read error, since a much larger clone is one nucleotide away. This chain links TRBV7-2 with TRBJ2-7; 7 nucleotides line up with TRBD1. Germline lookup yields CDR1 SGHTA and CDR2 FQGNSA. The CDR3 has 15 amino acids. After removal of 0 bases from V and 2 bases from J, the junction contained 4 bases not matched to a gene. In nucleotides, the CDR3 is TGTGCCAGCAGCTTAGCGGGACAGAGGGCCTACGAGCAGTACTTC. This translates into CASSLAGQRAYEQYF.

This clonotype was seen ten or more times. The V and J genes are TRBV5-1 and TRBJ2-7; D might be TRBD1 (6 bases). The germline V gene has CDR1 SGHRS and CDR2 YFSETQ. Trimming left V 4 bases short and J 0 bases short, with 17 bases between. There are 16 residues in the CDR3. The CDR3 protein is CASSRSSQGTSYEQYF. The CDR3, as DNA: TGCGCCAGCAGCCGGTCGTCCCAGGGGACCTCCTACGAGCAGTACTTC.

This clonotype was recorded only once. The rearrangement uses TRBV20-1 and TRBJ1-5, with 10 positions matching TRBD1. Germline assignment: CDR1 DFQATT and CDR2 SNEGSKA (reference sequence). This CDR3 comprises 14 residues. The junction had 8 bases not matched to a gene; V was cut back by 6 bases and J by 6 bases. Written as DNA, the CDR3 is TGCAGTGCAAGAATAGGACAGGGGGTTCAGCCCCAGCATTTT. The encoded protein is CSARIGQGVQPQHF.

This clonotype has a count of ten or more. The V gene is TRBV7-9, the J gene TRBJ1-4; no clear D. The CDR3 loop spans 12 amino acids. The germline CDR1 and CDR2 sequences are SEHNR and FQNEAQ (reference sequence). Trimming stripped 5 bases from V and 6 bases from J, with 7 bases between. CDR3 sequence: CASSDLDEKLFF. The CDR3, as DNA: TGTGCCAGCAGCGACCTGGATGAAAAACTGTTTTTT.

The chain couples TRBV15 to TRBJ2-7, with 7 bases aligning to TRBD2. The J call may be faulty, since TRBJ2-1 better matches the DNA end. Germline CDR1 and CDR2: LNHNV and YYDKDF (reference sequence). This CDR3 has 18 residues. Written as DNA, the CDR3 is TGTGCCACCAGCAGAGATTGGGGGGAACTAGCGAAGGGCAATGAGCAGTTCTTC. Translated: CATSRDWGELAKGNEQFF.

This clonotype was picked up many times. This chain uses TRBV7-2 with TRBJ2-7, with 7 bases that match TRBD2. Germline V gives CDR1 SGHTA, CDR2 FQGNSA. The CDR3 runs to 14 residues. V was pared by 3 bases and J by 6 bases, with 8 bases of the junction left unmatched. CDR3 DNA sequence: TGTGCCAGCAGCTTGGAACTAGCGTTCGGCGAGCAGTACTTC. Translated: CASSLELAFGEQYF. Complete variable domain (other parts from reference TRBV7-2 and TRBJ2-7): GAGVSQSPSNKVTEKGKDVELRCDPISGHTALYWYRQSLGQGLEFLIYFQGNSAPDKSGLPSDRFSAERTGGSVSTLTIQRTQQEDSAVYLCASSLELAFGEQYFGPGTRLTVT.